Listed below are T cell receptor beta chains from one sample, sequenced in a study of vaccination and CD4 T cells after COVID-19. TCRdb ran MiXCR on the PCR reads and lists one entry per CDR3 protein. Of about 15,000 distinct CDR3 sequences in the sample, roughly 53% were seen once. Their antigen targets remain unknown. Sequences were derived from CD4+ T cells from blood, cultured in vitro, sampled before SARS-CoV-2 vaccination. These TCRs come from a human donor who had recovered from COVID-19. The CDR3 runs from the conserved cysteine through the conserved F or W. A D gene is named only where the DNA matches it firmly. Rows may omit the clone size; those that give it use once, few, many or a size class.

length: 15; size: few; J: TRBJ2-5; V: TRBV7-2; D: TRBD1; DNA: TGTGCCAGCAGCTCAAACAGGGGGCTGGTGGAGACCCAGTACTTC; CDR3: CASSSNRGLVETQYF
length: 14; size: few; J: TRBJ2-5; V: TRBV6-1; D: .; DNA: TGTGCCAGCAGTCCGACCATGTGGCGGGAGACCCAGTACTTC; CDR3: CASSPTMWRETQYF
length: 14; size: once; J: TRBJ2-4; V: TRBV20-1; D: .; DNA: TGCAGTGCTAGGGACTGGCGTAACAAAAACATTCAGTACTTC; CDR3: CSARDWRNKNIQYF
length: 14; size: few; J: TRBJ1-1; V: TRBV6-5; D: TRBD1; DNA: TGTGCCAGCAGTTATGGACAGGGGAACACTGAAGCTTTCTTT; CDR3: CASSYGQGNTEAFF
length: 13; size: few; J: TRBJ2-5; V: TRBV24-1; D: .; DNA: TGTGCCACCTCGAGGGGCCTAGGGGAGACCCAGTACTTC; CDR3: CATSRGLGETQYF
length: 16; size: once; J: TRBJ2-5; V: TRBV5-1; D: TRBD1; DNA: TGCGCCAGCACCCCTAGGGGACAGGGGGTAGGAGAGACCCAGTACTTC; CDR3: CASTPRGQGVGETQYF
length: 15; size: once; J: TRBJ2-7; V: TRBV19; D: .; DNA: TGTGCCAGTAGTATAACGGGGGACCGGGCCTACGAGCAGTACTTC; CDR3: CASSITGDRAYEQYF
length: 16; size: once; J: TRBJ2-1; V: TRBV10-3; D: TRBD2; DNA: TGTGCCATCGGGACTAGCGGGGGGGCGGTCCACAATGAGCAGTTCTTC; CDR3: CAIGTSGGAVHNEQFF
length: 17; size: .; J: TRBJ2-3; V: TRBV27; D: TRBD2; DNA: TGTGCCAGCAGTTGGGACGGGAGGGCCGGTAGCACAGATACGCAGTATTTT; CDR3: CASSWDGRAGSTDTQYF
length: 12; size: .; J: TRBJ2-5; V: TRBV5-4; D: .; DNA: TGTGCCAGCGGCAGACTGACTGAGACCCAGTACTTC; CDR3: CASGRLTETQYF
length: 13; size: .; J: TRBJ1-2; V: TRBV20-1; D: .; DNA: TGCAGTGCTAGGGCGGACACTAACTATGGCTACACCTTC; CDR3: CSARADTNYGYTF